A selection of T cell receptor beta chains follows, all from one sample in a study of blood T cell repertoires in COVID-19. Using immunoSEQ multiplex PCR, the repertoire was profiled, and TCRdb retains in-frame clones only, with some absent. In the table there are about 440,000 clones, about 92% of which are singletons. Sequenced sample: PBMCs or T cells enriched from blood (not recorded which). These receptors were collected from a young man who had recovered from COVID-19. Each CDR3 is given with its conserved first and last residue. A D gene is named only where the DNA matches it firmly. Clone sizes are given selectively: once, few, many, or a class where the clone is expanded.

TRBD1	TRBJ1-2	TRBV5-1	.	TGCGCCAGCAGTCCTTCACCGGGACAGTTTTATGGTGGCTACACCTTC	CASSPSPGQFYGGYTF
TRBD2	TRBJ2-1	TRBV7-2	.	TGTGCCAGCGGGGGGAACAGCGGGAGCGGAAATGAGCAGTTCTTC	CASGGNSGSGNEQFF
TRBD2	TRBJ2-1	TRBV7-3	.	TGTGCCAGCAGCTTAAAAGGGGGGACTAGCGGGATCTTCAGCTCCTACAATGAGCAGTTCTTC	CASSLKGGTSGIFSSYNEQFF
.	TRBJ1-5	TRBV28	.	TGTGCCAGCAGTTTGGGCATCAATCAGCCCCAGCATTTT	CASSLGINQPQHF
.	TRBJ1-4	TRBV5-1	.	TGCGCCAGCAGCTTGGCGAGGGCCCGTAATGAAAAACTGTTTTTT	CASSLARARNEKLFF
.	TRBJ1-3	TRBV11-3	few	TGTGCCAGCAGCTTAGATGGGCTGGCGGGAAACACCATATATTTT	CASSLDGLAGNTIYF
.	TRBJ1-1	TRBV3-1/TRBV3-2	.	TGTGCCAGCAGCCGGCAAGGGGTCGCGGGGGCGCGAACTGAAGCTTTCTTT	CASSRQGVAGARTEAFF
.	TRBJ1-1	TRBV10-3	.	TGTGCCATCAGTGATCTGGCACGGATCGAGGTTGAAGCTTTCTTT	CAISDLARIEVEAFF
TRBD1	TRBJ1-4	TRBV5-4	.	TGTGCCAGCAGCCGGGGGACAGGTGTACGGAATGAAAAACTGTTTTTT	CASSRGTGVRNEKLFF
TRBD1	TRBJ2-7	TRBV3-1/TRBV3-2	.	TGTGCCAGCAGCCAAGGGCGTGACAGGGATGGCTACGAGCAGTACTTC	CASSQGRDRDGYEQYF
.	TRBJ1-4	TRBV5-1	.	TGCGCCAGCAGCTTGGGCCCGGGAGGAGAGAGTGAAAAACTGTTTTTT	CASSLGPGGESEKLFF
.	TRBJ1-3	TRBV6-6	few	TGTGCCAGCAGTCACGGAACAAACGACGGGAGCTCTGGAAACACCATATATTTT	CASSHGTNDGSSGNTIYF
.	TRBJ1-2	TRBV18	.	TGTGCCAGCTCACCGAATACAGGGTCCGGTGGCTACACCTTC	CASSPNTGSGGYTF
TRBD1	TRBJ1-5	TRBV5-8	once	TGTGCCAGCAGCCCAGGGGGATGGAATCAGCCCCAGCATTTT	CASSPGGWNQPQHF
.	TRBJ1-2	TRBV30	.	TGTGCCTGGAGTGAGGCAGGGGCGCGTGGCTACACCTTC	CAWSEAGARGYTF
.	TRBJ1-5	TRBV29-1	.	TGCAGCGTTGGGGGGGGAAGCGGGCTTAATCAGCCCCAGCATTTT	CSVGGGSGLNQPQHF
.	TRBJ1-1	TRBV2	.	TGTGCCAGCAACCACGGGGAGGGGGCTGAAGCTTTCTTT	CASNHGEGAEAFF